These 21 T cell receptor beta chains were sequenced from one sample in a study of T cells in Graves' hyperthyroidism and ophthalmopathy. RNA transcripts provided the source from which TCR beta CDR3 regions were amplified. HTBI primers were used for first-round RT-PCR of the TCR CDR3. TCRdb reprocessed the multiplex PCR reads with MiXCR, giving one entry per CDR3 protein. The sample carries fewer than 650,000 distinct CDR3 sequences, approximately 15% recorded once. Sample: blood. The receptor set was obtained from a woman in her twenties or thirties with Graves' hyperthyroidism that later progressed to Graves' ophthalmopathy.

To note about this clonotype: Its ends do not fully match the called genes, so a read error is possible. The chain is built from TRBV7-8 and TRBJ2-1; TRBD2 is a possible D gene (5 bases). The CDR3 contains 16 residues. CDR1 is SGHVS, CDR2 FQNEAQ, per germline. CDR3 sequence reads: CASSVPGWSSYNDQFF. CDR3 nucleotide sequence: TGTGCCAGCAGCGTACCGGGGTGGTCTAGTTACAATGATCAGTTCTTC.

This clonotype was seen at least ten times. This chain uses TRBV6-1 with TRBJ2-1; 8 bases match TRBD2. With V trimmed by 6 bases and J by 3 bases, 10 bases remained unmatched. Germline V gives CDR1 MNHNS, CDR2 SASEGT. This CDR3 has 16 residues. The CDR3 region is CASSTFGRDFYNEQFF. Written as DNA, the CDR3 is TGTGCCAGCAGCACCTTCGGGAGGGATTTCTACAATGAGCAGTTCTTC.

This CDR3 is CASSLEAGGTEAFF. Written as DNA, the CDR3 is TGTGCCAGCAGCTTAGAAGCGGGCGGAACTGAAGCTTTCTTT. The rearrangement links TRBV7-9 to TRBJ1-1; D is ambiguous. The CDR3 runs 14 residues. Per the germline V gene, CDR1 is SEHNR and CDR2 is FQNEAQ (reference sequence). V was pared by 1 base and J by 5 bases, with 11 bases between.

This clonotype was detected ten times or more. The CDR3 nucleotides read TGTGCCAGCTCACTCCTATACGACTCGGGATCCTCAAATGAGCAGTTCTTC. It codes for CASSLLYDSGSSNEQFF. The chain links TRBV18 to TRBJ2-1, with D possibly matching TRBD2 (5 bases). Trimming left V 4 bases short and J 7 bases short, with 23 bases between. Germline CDR1 KGHSH, CDR2 LQKENI. This CDR3 has 17 residues.

Concerning this clonotype itself: Since a much larger clone is just one base distant, this may be a read error. The chain uses TRBV10-3 and TRBJ2-4, with D unresolved. The V and J ends lost 7 bases and 7 bases respectively, with 8 bases between them. CDR1 and CDR2 from the germline V gene are ENHRY and SYGVKD. The CDR3 is 11 residues long. This chain's CDR3 is CAIIDENIQYF. In DNA form, the CDR3 reads TGTGCCATCATTGATGAGAACATTCAGTACTTC.

As for this clonotype: A much larger clone differs from this one at a single base, so this may be a read error. The V call is TRBV19, the J call TRBJ1-5, with D maybe TRBD1 (6 bases). V shed 3 bases and J shed 2 bases, with 11 bases lying between them. Germline V gives CDR1 LNHDA, CDR2 SQIVND (reference sequence). The CDR3 has 15 residues. This CDR3 reads CASSMTQGGNQPQHF. CDR3 DNA sequence: TGTGCCAGTAGTATGACACAGGGTGGCAATCAGCCCCAGCATTTT.

This clonotype came up many times. The CDR3 protein is CASSLTRDNEQFF. Here the CDR3 DNA reads TGTGCCAGCAGTCTGACTAGGGACAATGAGCAGTTCTTC. The rearrangement uses TRBV2 and TRBJ2-1, with D possibly TRBD2 on 6 matching bases. The germline gives CDR1 SNHLY, CDR2 FYNNEI. This CDR3 contains 13 residues. Trimming left V 5 bases short and J 5 bases short, with 10 bases between.

V usage is TRBV30 and J usage is TRBJ2-1; 8 nucleotides align to TRBD1. Germline CDR1 GTSNPN, CDR2 SVGIG (reference sequence). The CDR3 sequence is 13 residues long. V trimming: 3 bases; J trimming: 7 bases; junction bases outside the gene matches: 5. The CDR3 DNA is TGTGCCTGGAGAGCGACAGGGGCAAATGAGCAGTTCTTC. This translates into CAWRATGANEQFF. Filled out from reference TRBV30 and TRBJ2-1, the complete variable domain reads SQTIHQWPATLVQPVGSPLSLECTVEGTSNPNLYWYRQAAGRGLQLLFYSVGIGQISSEVPQNLSASRPQDRQFILSSKKLLLSDSGFYLCAWRATGANEQFFGPGTRLTVL.

CDR3 in amino acids: CASSMAGGLHEQYF. CDR3 nucleotides: TGTGCCAGTAGTATGGCGGGAGGGCTCCACGAGCAGTACTTC. This chain uses TRBV19 with TRBJ2-7; 9 bases align to TRBD2. Germline-derived CDR1 and CDR2 are LNHDA and SQIVND (reference sequence). The CDR3 covers 14 residues. The trim removed 3 bases at V and 5 bases at J, leaving 5 bases unmatched.

V usage is TRBV6-1 and J usage is TRBJ2-4, with TRBD2 matching over 10 bases. Per the germline V gene, CDR1 is MNHNS and CDR2 is SASEGT. Trimming took 6 bases from V and 0 from J; bases not matched to a gene: 11. This CDR3 is 18 amino acids long. CDR3: CASSAGTSEWGAKNIQYF. CDR3 sequence (DNA): TGTGCCAGCAGCGCCGGGACTAGCGAGTGGGGAGCCAAAAACATTCAGTACTTC.

This clonotype has ten or more counts. The V call is TRBV7-8, the J call TRBJ2-1, with 9 bases that match TRBD2. The germline CDR1 and CDR2 sequences are SGHVS and FQNEAQ. CDR3 length: 16 amino acids. V shed 3 bases, J shed 5 bases, and the junction held 8 bases outside the gene matches. The CDR3, as DNA: TGTGCCAGCAGCTTTCGCCGGGTAGCGGGAGACAATGAGCAGTTCTTC. Encoded protein: CASSFRRVAGDNEQFF.

This clonotype has at least ten counts. The chain couples TRBV5-1 to TRBJ2-3, with unresolved D. Germline V gene sequence: CDR1 SGHRS, CDR2 YFSETQ. The CDR3 covers 13 residues. The V gene lost 7 bases and the J gene lost 0 bases, with 9 bases spanning the gap. DNA of the CDR3: TGCGCCAGCGGCCTGATTAGCACAGATACGCAGTATTTT. It codes for CASGLISTDTQYF.

J is TRBJ1-2 and V is TRBV20-1, with no clear D. The germline CDR1 and CDR2 sequences are DFQATT and SNEGSKA (reference sequence). The CDR3 length is 15 residues. V dropped 5 bases and J dropped 5 bases, with 21 bases sitting between them. CDR3 DNA: TGCAGTGCTCCACCATCCGCCGGAGACTCTTATGGCTACACCTTC. Translation gives CSAPPSAGDSYGYTF.

Ten or more counts support this clonotype. The genes are TRBV27 and TRBJ2-5; possibly TRBD1 or TRBD2 for D (6 bases each). Trimming stripped 4 bases from V and 2 bases from J, with 14 bases between. Germline CDR1 and CDR2: MNHEY and SMNVEV (reference sequence). The CDR3 spans 15 residues. The CDR3 sequence is CASSSGAEPQETQYF. CDR3 nucleotide sequence: TGTGCCAGCAGTTCGGGGGCAGAACCTCAAGAGACCCAGTACTTC.

This clonotype was detected a few times. V gene TRBV10-2 combines with J gene TRBJ1-5; 9 bases agree with TRBD1. This CDR3 region has 19 residues. Germline V CDR1 and CDR2: WSHSY, SAAADI. V lost 2 bases, J lost 1 base, and 12 bases stayed unmatched. The CDR3 loop reads CASSENRGRAMGSNQPQHF. CDR3 bases: TGCGCCAGCAGTGAGAACAGGGGGCGCGCGATGGGAAGCAATCAGCCCCAGCATTTT.

This clonotype appeared many times. The chain has TRBV29-1 and TRBJ1-1; D gene uncertain. This CDR3 spans 13 amino acids. The V gene's germline CDR1 is SQVTM and CDR2 ANQGSEA. V lost 4 bases to trimming and J lost 0 bases, with 9 bases between them. The DNA of the CDR3 is TGCAGCGTTGTCCCCGTCATGAACACTGAAGCTTTCTTT. It encodes CSVVPVMNTEAFF. The whole variable domain, remainder taken from reference TRBV29-1 and TRBJ1-1, is SAVISQKPSRDICQRGTSLTIQCQVDSQVTMMFWYRQQPGQSLTLIATANQGSEATYESGFVIDKFPISRPNLTFSTLTVSNMSPEDSSIYLCSVVPVMNTEAFFGQGTRLTVV.

This clonotype was counted ten times or more. V is TRBV5-1 and J is TRBJ2-3; D is uncertain. CDR1 and CDR2 (germline): SGHRS, YFSETQ. V gave up 4 bases and J gave up 5 bases, with 11 bases separating them. The CDR3 runs 13 residues. The CDR3 DNA is TGCGCCAGCAGCCCCCAGGTGGTAGATACGCAGTATTTT. Translation gives CASSPQVVDTQYF. The full variable domain, rest sourced from reference TRBV5-1 and TRBJ2-3, is KAGVTQTPRYLIKTRGQQVTLSCSPISGHRSVSWYQQTPGQGLQFLFEYFSETQRNKGNFPGRFSGRQFSNSRSEMNVSTLELGDSALYLCASSPQVVDTQYFGPGTRLTVL.

This clonotype was picked up a small number of times. At one boundary the junction diverges from the germline segment, which might be a read error. The genes are TRBV19 and TRBJ1-2; D remains ambiguous. The CDR3 spans 15 residues. The V gene's germline CDR1 is LNHDA and CDR2 SQIVND (reference sequence). The DNA of the CDR3 is TGTGCCAGTAGTATAGATAGTCGGCGGTATTATGGCTACGCCTTC. This sequence encodes CASSIDSRRYYGYAF. The full variable domain, completed using reference TRBV19 and TRBJ1-2, is DGGITQSPKYLFRKEGQNVTLSCEQNLNHDAMYWYRQDPGQGLRLIYYSQIVNDFQKGDIAEGYSVSREKKESFPLTVTSAQKNPTAFYLCASSIDSRRYYGYAFGSGTRLTVV.

This clonotype was recorded many times. V is TRBV12-3 or TRBV12-4 and J is TRBJ2-7; maybe TRBD1 (6 bases). CDR3 length equals 14 residues. V was cut by 7 bases and J by 4 bases, with 17 bases left in between. The CDR3 is CASMLQGSMYEQYF. CDR3 sequence (DNA): TGTGCCAGCATGTTGCAGGGGAGTATGTACGAGCAGTACTTC.

J is TRBJ1-2 and V is TRBV10-3; the D is unclear. The CDR3 totals 12 residues. The V end lost 3 bases, the J end lost 6 bases, and 8 bases lay between the germline ends. CDR1 is ENHRY and CDR2 is SYGVKD in the germline V gene. DNA for the CDR3: TGTGCCATCAGTGACCGTGGGCATGGCTACACCTTC. This sequence encodes CAISDRGHGYTF.

The chain is built from TRBV5-8 and TRBJ2-7; D may match TRBD1 or TRBD2 (5 bases each). V lost 4 bases to trimming and J lost 0 bases, with 8 bases between them. Germline lookup yields CDR1 SGHTS and CDR2 YDEGEE. CDR3 length: 13 residues. CDR3 DNA sequence: TGTGCCAGCAGCCGGGACCACTCCTACGAGCAGTACTTC. It is translated as CASSRDHSYEQYF. The full variable domain, with the rest looked up from reference TRBV5-8 and TRBJ2-7, is EAGVTQSPTHLIKTRGQQATLRCSPISGHTSVYWYQQALGLGLQFLLWYDEGEERNRGNFPPRFSGRQFPNYSSELNVNALELEDSALYLCASSRDHSYEQYFGPGTRLTVT.